This entry features one TCR beta chain sequence. The data originate from a study of brain T cells in children with intractable seizures. Sequenced by immunoSEQ multiplex PCR; TCRdb stores in-frame clones only, minus some. The table shows 300,000 to 400,000 clones, with about 93% occurring only once. As for time point: blood from clinic visit 5 months post-surgery; TSC patient then seizure free. This TCR was recovered from a boy younger than two with tuberous sclerosis and intractable seizures. The material was peripheral blood, obtained around 5 months after surgery.

Here the CDR3 reads CASSLWDRGLAKNIQYF. The CDR3 DNA reads TGTGCCAGCAGCCTTTGGGACCGAGGGCTAGCCAAAAACATTCAGTACTTC. V is TRBV11-3 and J is TRBJ2-4, with D possibly being TRBD1 or TRBD2 (5 bases each). The CDR3 spans 17 residues. Germline V gene sequence: CDR1 SGHNT, CDR2 YENEEA. Between the trimmed V and J ends, which lost 5 bases and 0 bases, there was a span of 17 bases.